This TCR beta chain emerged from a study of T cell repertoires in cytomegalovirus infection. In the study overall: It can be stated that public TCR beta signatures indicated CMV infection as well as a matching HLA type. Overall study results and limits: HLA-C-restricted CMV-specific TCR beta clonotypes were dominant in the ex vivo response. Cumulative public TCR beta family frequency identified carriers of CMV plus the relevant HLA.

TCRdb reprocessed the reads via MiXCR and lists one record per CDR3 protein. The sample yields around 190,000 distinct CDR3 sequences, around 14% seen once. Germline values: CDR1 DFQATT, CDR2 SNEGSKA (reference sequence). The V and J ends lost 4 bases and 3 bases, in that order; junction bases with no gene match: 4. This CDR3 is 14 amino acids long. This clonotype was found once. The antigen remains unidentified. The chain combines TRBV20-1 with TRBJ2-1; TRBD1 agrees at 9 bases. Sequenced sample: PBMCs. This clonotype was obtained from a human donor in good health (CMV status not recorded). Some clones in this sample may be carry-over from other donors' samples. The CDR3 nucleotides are TGCAGTGCTACCGACAGGGGGATCTACAATGAGCAGTTCTTC. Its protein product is CSATDRGIYNEQFF.